Listed below are T cell receptor beta chains from one sample, sequenced in a study of blood T cell repertoires in COVID-19. TCRdb keeps only in-frame clones here, not all; method: immunoSEQ multiplex PCR. Of around 68,000 clones detected, 80% to 95% appear once; the ten largest clones hold about 3%. The sequencing input was peripheral blood. These receptors all stem from a man aged 70-80 years with active COVID-19. Each CDR3 is given with its conserved first and last residue. The D gene is left open where the match is weak. The size entry is marked missing in some rows and otherwise reads once, few, many or a size class.

d_call clone_size j_call v_call cdr3_aa cdr3_nt
TRBD1 - TRBJ1-1 TRBV5-1 CASSGRQGGTEAFF TGCGCCAGCAGCGGACGACAGGGCGGGACTGAAGCTTTCTTT
TRBD1 - TRBJ2-2 TRBV7-9 CASSLAGQGIGELFF TGTGCCAGCAGCTTAGCAGGACAGGGGATCGGGGAGCTGTTTTTT
TRBD1 - TRBJ2-2 TRBV2 CASISGGISGELFF TGTGCCAGCATCTCAGGGGGCATCTCCGGGGAGCTGTTTTTT
- - TRBJ2-2 TRBV5-6 CASSSDFTGELFF TGTGCCAGCAGCTCGGACTTTACCGGGGAGCTGTTTTTT
TRBD2 once TRBJ2-3 TRBV14 CASSQARGGRDTQYF TGTGCCAGCAGCCAAGCGCGGGGGGGCCGAGATACGCAGTATTTT
- - TRBJ1-2 TRBV6-2/TRBV6-3 CASSPSGPGYGYTF TGTGCCAGCAGTCCCTCAGGGCCAGGCTATGGCTACACCTTC
TRBD1 once TRBJ1-2 TRBV28 CASSSGTVDGYTF TGTGCCAGCAGTTCCGGGACAGTGGATGGCTACACCTTC
- - TRBJ2-1 TRBV6-5 CASSYSKGGPLNEQFF TGTGCCAGCAGTTACTCGAAGGGGGGGCCACTAAATGAGCAGTTCTTC
TRBD1 once TRBJ1-2 TRBV5-1 CASSLDRAGYGYTF TGCGCCAGCAGCCTGGACAGGGCAGGTTATGGCTACACCTTC
- - TRBJ1-4 TRBV10-3 CAISDGGEKLFF TGTGCCATCAGTGACGGGGGAGAAAAACTGTTTTTT
- - TRBJ1-1 TRBV5-4 CASSLLGAGDPTEAFF TGTGCCAGCAGCTTGCTTGGGGCAGGGGATCCCACTGAAGCTTTCTTT
TRBD1 - TRBJ2-2 TRBV5-1 CASRAARGPNTGELFF TGCGCCAGCAGAGCCGCTAGGGGGCCGAACACCGGGGAGCTGTTTTTT
- - TRBJ1-5 TRBV5-4 CASSRGGDQPQHF TGTGCCAGCAGCCGTGGGGGCGATCAGCCCCAGCATTTT
- - TRBJ2-5 TRBV27 CASRTTGVQETQYF TGTGCCAGCAGAACAACAGGAGTACAAGAGACCCAGTACTTC
TRBD1 - TRBJ2-2 TRBV5-6 CASSRQGPGELFF TGTGCCAGCAGCAGACAGGGGCCCGGGGAGCTGTTTTTT
TRBD2 - TRBJ2-3 TRBV2 CASSEMASGGRGDTQYF TGTGCCAGCAGTGAAATGGCTAGCGGGGGCCGTGGGGATACGCAGTATTTT